The entry below gives a single T cell receptor beta chain sequence along with its context. Its antigen remains unidentified. Base qualities are not at hand, and no much larger clone is one base apart. The entry originates in a study of esophageal squamous cell carcinoma under preoperative chemotherapy (dated by TCRdb to 2017 to 2018). For the study in its entirety: TCR repertoires were profiled in both peripheral blood T cells and tumor-infiltrating lymphocytes. The effects of paclitaxel-nedaplatin chemotherapy on T-cell receptor repertoires in patients with esophageal squamous cell carcinoma were assessed. Several patients with primary esophageal squamous cell carcinoma were included in the cohort. Repertoires from samples taken before paclitaxel-nedaplatin therapy were compared with repertoires from samples taken after paclitaxel-nedaplatin therapy.

From the germline V gene, CDR1 is MNHEY and CDR2 is SVGAGI. Spanning cysteine to phenylalanine, the CDR3 consists of 14 amino acids. Of the read, only the CDR3 DNA is kept; its 42 bases are in frame from base 1. Summary of the overall study and its limitations: TCR diversity increased significantly in peripheral T cells after chemotherapy, but not in tumor-infiltrating lymphocytes. Tumor-infiltrating lymphocytes after treatment appeared to come partly from peripheral T cells migrating into the tumor, rather than solely from local clonal changes. The cohort was small, with only a few patients with esophageal squamous cell carcinoma analyzed. Immediate and substantial changes in clonotype frequency were induced by paclitaxel-nedaplatin therapy, and contraction rather than amplification was more likely to be observed among abundant clones.

The library was prepared using PCR. TCRdb shows the sequencer as HiSeq X Ten. High-throughput sequencing was used to characterize the TCR repertoires. TCRdb reran the public reads through fastp at Q25 and MiXCR, keeping productive beta chains. Each CDR3 protein gets just one entry, which takes the most common genes and DNA from the rows behind it. The sample has about 9,000 distinct CDR3 sequences on record, around half of them singletons. The ten top clones hold 13% to 15% of the sample. The time point tag for this specimen amounts to: after preoperative PTX-NDP chemotherapy. Paclitaxel-nedaplatin was administered to patients as preoperative chemotherapy before surgery.

Sampling was done from a patient given preoperative chemotherapy. The sequence was collected from a human donor with esophageal squamous cell carcinoma. The donor label of this sample is uncertain. This sequence uses TRBV6-5 and TRBJ2-1, with the D gene not clear enough to name. The tail of the sequence fits TRBJ2-5 better, so the J call may be wrong. DNA sequence: TGTGCCAGCAGTTACTCGACGCGGCAAGAGACCCAGTACTTC. Its protein product is CASSYSTRQETQYF.